This TCR beta chain was profiled in a study of monozygotic twins with cystic fibrosis. In regard to this clone: Antigen specificity is unknown.

Study-level points and caveats: Co-twins had the most similar V usage for 13 of 16 pairs, J for 8.

TCRdb's copy holds only in-frame clones and misses some; the assay was immunoSEQ multiplex PCR. The top ten clones hold approximately 0.19% of a sample with about 39,000 clones, about 89% of them seen once. The CDR3 contains 17 residues. Germline V gives CDR1 SGDLS, CDR2 YYNGEE. V gave up 1 base and J gave up 0 bases; unmatched junction bases: 6. Sequenced: blood. The gene calls are TRBV9 and TRBJ2-2; 7 positions agree with TRBD1. The receptor's source is a boy younger than 10 with cystic fibrosis. This chain's CDR3 is CASSVRQGSPNTGELFF. CDR3 nucleotides: TGTGCCAGCAGCGTAAGACAGGGTTCCCCGAACACCGGGGAGCTGTTTTTT.